This record concerns one T cell receptor (beta chain) sequence. The antigen remains undetermined. The germline gives CDR1 SGHAT, CDR2 FQNNGV. V was trimmed by 6 bases and J by 0 bases, leaving 8 bases between them. This CDR3 has 13 amino acids. Following extraction, RNA underwent reverse transcription to cDNA, which served as the sequencing template. Generated by immunoSEQ multiplex PCR, the TCRdb table keeps only in-frame clones and is missing some. The profile shows approximately 180,000 clones, less than 75% of them singletons. The data belong to a study of CD8+ T cells in alopecia areata. Broader study findings: Lesional tissue from the scalp (especially in alopecia totalis/universalis) showed higher clonality than normal scalp.

The sample here was CD8+ T cells sorted from blood, taken at week 0. This chain links TRBV11-2 with TRBJ1-1; D gene unclear. The receptor was derived from a human donor with alopecia areata. CDR3 in amino acids: CASRTEVNTEAFF. The CDR3 bases are TGTGCCAGCAGGACGGAGGTGAACACTGAAGCTTTCTTT.